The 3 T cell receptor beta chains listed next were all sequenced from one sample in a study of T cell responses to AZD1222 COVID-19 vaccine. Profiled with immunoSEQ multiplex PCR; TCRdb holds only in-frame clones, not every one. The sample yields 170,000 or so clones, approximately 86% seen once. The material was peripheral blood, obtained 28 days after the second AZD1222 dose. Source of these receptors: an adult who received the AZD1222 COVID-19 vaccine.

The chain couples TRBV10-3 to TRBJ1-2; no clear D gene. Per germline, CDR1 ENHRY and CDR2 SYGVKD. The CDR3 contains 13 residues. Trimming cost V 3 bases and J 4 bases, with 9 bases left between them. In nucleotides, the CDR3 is TGTGCCATCAGTGAAGGGCAGATCTATGGCTACACCTTC. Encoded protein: CAISEGQIYGYTF.

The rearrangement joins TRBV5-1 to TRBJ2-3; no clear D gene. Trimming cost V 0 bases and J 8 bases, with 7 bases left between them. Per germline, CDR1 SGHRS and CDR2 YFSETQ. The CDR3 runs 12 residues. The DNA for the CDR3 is TGCGCCAGCAGCTTGGGGTACCGTACGCAGTATTTT. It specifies CASSLGYRTQYF.

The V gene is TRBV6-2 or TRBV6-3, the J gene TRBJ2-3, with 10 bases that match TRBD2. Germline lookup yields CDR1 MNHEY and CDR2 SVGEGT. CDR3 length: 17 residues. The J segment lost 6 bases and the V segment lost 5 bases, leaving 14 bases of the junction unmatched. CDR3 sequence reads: CASSPSALAGPPDTQYF. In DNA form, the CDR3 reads TGTGCCAGCAGTCCCTCCGCACTAGCGGGACCCCCGGATACGCAGTATTTT.